The 13 T cell receptor beta chains reported below all come from one sample, sequenced in a study. One entry per CDR3 protein results from TCRdb running MiXCR on the RT-PCR reads. The table lists around 700,000 distinct CDR3 sequences, 14% of them singletons, with 3.6% in the top ten. Sample: memory CD4+ T cells from blood. The receptors were gathered from a female donor in good health, serving as a healthy control.

The chain joins TRBV5-1 to TRBJ2-1, with TRBD1 matching over 7 bases. The trim removed 2 bases at V and 4 bases at J, leaving 6 bases unmatched. CDR3 size: 15 residues. CDR1 is SGHRS and CDR2 is YFSETQ in the germline V gene. CDR3 loop: CASSLDRVEYNEQFF. The CDR3 DNA follows: TGCGCCAGCAGCTTAGACAGGGTAGAATACAATGAGCAGTTCTTC.

This clonotype was observed a few times. This chain connects TRBV6-5 to TRBJ1-4; D ambiguous. The CDR3 spans 13 residues. Trimming took off 6 bases at V and 8 bases at J, with 13 bases between the two ends. Germline CDR1 and CDR2: MNHEY and SVGAGI. The CDR3 spells CASSFLVGEKLFF. The CDR3 nucleotides read TGTGCCAGCAGCTTCCTTGTTGGGGAAAAACTGTTTTTT.

There are a few counts of this clonotype. The CDR3 region is CASSQGLAGGSAQYF. The CDR3 DNA sequence: TGTGCCAGCAGCCAGGGACTAGCGGGGGGATCGGCCCAGTACTTC. The rearrangement joins TRBV4-2 to TRBJ2-5; 15 bases match TRBD2. The J segment lost 9 bases and the V segment lost 3 bases, leaving 5 bases of the junction unmatched. Germline V gene sequence: CDR1 LGHNA, CDR2 YNFKEQ. The CDR3 loop spans 15 amino acids.

This clonotype was counted ten times or more. V gene TRBV24-1 combines with J gene TRBJ1-2, with D possibly being TRBD1 (6 bases). The CDR3 extends over 14 amino acids. V was cut by 1 base and J by 8 bases, with 13 bases left in between. CDR1 and CDR2 from the germline V gene are KGHDR and SFDVKD. CDR3 loop: CATSDLWTDRGYTF. The CDR3 DNA follows: TGTGCCACCAGTGATTTATGGACAGATCGGGGCTACACCTTC.

This clonotype was seen ten or more times. The V and J genes are TRBV29-1 and TRBJ2-3, with D perhaps TRBD2 (6 bases). The germline gives CDR1 SQVTM, CDR2 ANQGSEA. The CDR3 consists of 13 residues. Trimming stripped 4 bases from V and 5 bases from J, with 13 bases between. CDR3 region: CSVGLPGGDTQYF. The DNA for the CDR3 is TGCAGCGTTGGGCTTCCCGGGGGAGATACGCAGTATTTT.

This clonotype was found a few times. The genes are TRBV20-1 and TRBJ1-3; weak D call: TRBD1 (6 bases). CDR1 is DFQATT, CDR2 SNEGSKA, per germline (reference sequence). V dropped 5 bases and J dropped 7 bases, with 21 bases sitting between them. The CDR3 has 15 residues. CDR3 DNA sequence: TGCAGTGCTCGTCCCCAGCTCCAGGGGCTCAACACCATATATTTT. Translated: CSARPQLQGLNTIYF.

The chain recombines TRBV5-1 with TRBJ1-1, with TRBD1 as a possible D gene (5 bases). Trimming left V 1 base short and J 11 bases short, with 15 bases between. The V gene's germline CDR1 is SGHRS and CDR2 YFSETQ. CDR3 length: 13 amino acids. This CDR3 is CASSLNLAAGAFF. In DNA, the CDR3 is TGCGCCAGCAGCTTGAATTTGGCGGCAGGGGCTTTCTTT.

The J gene is TRBJ1-6, the V gene TRBV6-1, with 7 bases matching TRBD1. Germline values: CDR1 MNHNS, CDR2 SASEGT. With 3 bases clipped from V and 13 bases from J, the junction kept 6 bases outside the gene matches. CDR3 size: 13 residues. CDR3 sequence: CASSEGQLSPLHF. As DNA, the CDR3 is TGTGCCAGCAGTGAGGGACAGTTATCTCCCCTCCACTTT.

The J gene is TRBJ2-5, the V gene TRBV3-1, with 13 nucleotides matching TRBD2. The CDR3 is 17 residues long. Trimming took 0 bases from V and 5 from J; bases not matched to a gene: 6. Looked up from germline, CDR1 is LGHDT and CDR2 is YNNKEL (reference sequence). CDR3 sequence (DNA): TGTGCCAGCAGCCAAGAACTAGCGGGAGGGCCGGGGGAGACCCAGTACTTC. This gives the protein CASSQELAGGPGETQYF.

J is TRBJ2-6 and V is TRBV20-1; D gene ambiguous. Germline CDR1 reads DFQATT; CDR2 reads SNEGSKA (reference sequence). CDR3 size: 14 residues. With 7 bases removed from V and 0 bases from J, the gap between germline ends came to 10 bases. CDR3: CSVRGLSGANVLTF. The CDR3 nucleotides read TGCAGTGTCCGTGGCCTCTCTGGGGCCAACGTCCTGACTTTC.

The chain has TRBV28 and TRBJ1-5, with TRBD1 matching over 10 bases. The trim removed 7 bases at V and 6 bases at J, leaving 9 bases unmatched. Germline assignment: CDR1 MDHEN and CDR2 SYDVKM. The CDR3 consists of 15 residues. The CDR3 nucleotides are TGTGCCAGCAACGACAGGGGGCGAAGAAGTCAGCCCCAGCATTTT. It specifies CASNDRGRRSQPQHF.

The sample holds a few counts of this clonotype. The V call is TRBV24-1, the J call TRBJ2-2, with D unclear. This CDR3 has 15 residues. V lost 4 bases to trimming and J lost 3 bases, with 11 bases between them. Per germline, CDR1 KGHDR and CDR2 SFDVKD. The CDR3 DNA follows: TGTGCCACCAGTGACCCCGGCACATACACCGGGGAGCTGTTTTTT. Its translation is CATSDPGTYTGELFF.

This clonotype was seen many times. This rearrangement joins TRBV10-3 to TRBJ2-5; 9 positions agree with TRBD1. The CDR3 is 14 residues long. J lost 4 bases, V lost 5 bases, and 5 bases had no gene match. Germline CDR1 ENHRY, CDR2 SYGVKD. The CDR3 spells CAISRQGDGETQYF. Here the CDR3 DNA reads TGTGCCATCAGTCGACAGGGGGATGGAGAGACCCAGTACTTC.